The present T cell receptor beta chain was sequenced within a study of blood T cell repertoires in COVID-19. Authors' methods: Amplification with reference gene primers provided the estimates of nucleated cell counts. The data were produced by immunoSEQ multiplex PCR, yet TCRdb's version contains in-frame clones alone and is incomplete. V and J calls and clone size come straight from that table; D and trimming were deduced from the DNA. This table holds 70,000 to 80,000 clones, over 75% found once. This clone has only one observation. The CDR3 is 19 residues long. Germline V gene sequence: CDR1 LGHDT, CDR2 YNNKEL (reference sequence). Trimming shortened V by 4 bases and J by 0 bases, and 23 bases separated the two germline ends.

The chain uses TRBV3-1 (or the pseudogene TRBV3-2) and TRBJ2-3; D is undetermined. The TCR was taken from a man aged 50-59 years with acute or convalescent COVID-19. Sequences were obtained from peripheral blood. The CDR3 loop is CASSLLPPTDKSSTDTQYF. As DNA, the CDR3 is TGTGCCAGCAGCCTACTTCCCCCGACCGACAAGTCTAGCACAGATACGCAGTATTTT.